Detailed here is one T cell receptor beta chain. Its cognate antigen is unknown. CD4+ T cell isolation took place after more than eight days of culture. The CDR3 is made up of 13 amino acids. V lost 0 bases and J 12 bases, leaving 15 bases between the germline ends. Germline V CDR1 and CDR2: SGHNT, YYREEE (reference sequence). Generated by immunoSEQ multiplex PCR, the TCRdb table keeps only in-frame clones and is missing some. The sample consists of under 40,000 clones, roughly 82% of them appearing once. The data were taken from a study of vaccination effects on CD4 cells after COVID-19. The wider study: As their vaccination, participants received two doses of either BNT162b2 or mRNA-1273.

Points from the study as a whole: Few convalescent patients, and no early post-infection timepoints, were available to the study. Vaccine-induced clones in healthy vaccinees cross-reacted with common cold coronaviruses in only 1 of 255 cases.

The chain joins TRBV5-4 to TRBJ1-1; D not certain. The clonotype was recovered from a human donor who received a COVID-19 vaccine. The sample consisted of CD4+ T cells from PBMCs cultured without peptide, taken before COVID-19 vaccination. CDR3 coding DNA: TGTGCCAGCAGCTTGGTGGGCAAAGAGGGCTCTTTCTTT. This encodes CASSLVGKEGSFF.